This paragraph reports one T cell receptor beta chain. Its antigen is unidentified. The data were taken from a study of cytomegalovirus exposure and HLA in healthy donors. Overall study findings and caveats: The presence/absence work took it that sequencing depth was about the same across donors. As a later analysis showed, several of the most significant clusters appeared to be linked to common viral pathogens. Whilst most TCR sequences proved rare, a subset of public TCRs occurred across many donors.

In the PCR, 60 Vbeta and 13 Jbeta primers were used. Original handling: There were 70 million to 95 million unique TCR beta chains by a later count, and approximately 11 million of them were shared. Sequenced by immunoSEQ multiplex PCR; TCRdb stores in-frame clones only, minus some. That table is the source of V, J and clone size, and D and trimming were worked out from the DNA. The sample has 180,000 or so clones; 77% are singletons. V was pared by 4 bases and J by 3 bases, with 9 bases of the junction left unmatched. The germline V gene has CDR1 SGHRS and CDR2 YFSETQ. The CDR3 is 16 amino acids. The V gene is TRBV5-1, the J gene TRBJ2-3; 9 bases match TRBD1. Sequenced: PBMCs. The clonotype was recovered from a woman aged 55-70 years in good health and CMV-seropositive. The CDR3 DNA follows: TGCGCCAGCAGCCCCGCCCGGGACAGGGTTACAGATACGCAGTATTTT. As protein: CASSPARDRVTDTQYF.